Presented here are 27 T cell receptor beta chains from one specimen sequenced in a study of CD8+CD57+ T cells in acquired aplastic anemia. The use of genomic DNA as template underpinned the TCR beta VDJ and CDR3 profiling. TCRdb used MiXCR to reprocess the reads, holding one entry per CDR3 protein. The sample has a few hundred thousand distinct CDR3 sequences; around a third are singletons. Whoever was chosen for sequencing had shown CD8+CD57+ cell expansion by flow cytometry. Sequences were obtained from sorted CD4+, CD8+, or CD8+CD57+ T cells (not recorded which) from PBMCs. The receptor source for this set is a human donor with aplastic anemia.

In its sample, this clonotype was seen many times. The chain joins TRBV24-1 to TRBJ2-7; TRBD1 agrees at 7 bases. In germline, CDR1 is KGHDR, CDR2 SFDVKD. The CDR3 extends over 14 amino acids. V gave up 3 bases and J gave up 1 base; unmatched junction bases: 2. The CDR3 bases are TGTGCCACCAGTGATCCGACAGGGTCCTACGAGCAGTACTTC. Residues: CATSDPTGSYEQYF.

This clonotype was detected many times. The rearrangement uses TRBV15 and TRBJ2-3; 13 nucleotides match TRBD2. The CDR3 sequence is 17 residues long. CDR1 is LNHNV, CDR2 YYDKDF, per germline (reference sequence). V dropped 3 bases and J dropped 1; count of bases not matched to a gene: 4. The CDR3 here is CATSRGTSGTGTDTQYF. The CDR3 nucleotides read TGTGCCACCAGCAGGGGGACTAGCGGGACAGGCACAGATACGCAGTATTTT.

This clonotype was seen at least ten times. Here the CDR3 DNA reads TGCAGTGCGATACAGGGAAGAAGAAGTCAGCCCCAGCATTTT. It specifies CSAIQGRRSQPQHF. The J gene is TRBJ1-5, the V gene TRBV20-1, with D maybe TRBD1 (6 bases). The CDR3 covers 14 residues. V dropped 6 bases and J dropped 6 bases, with 18 bases sitting between them. Germline loops: CDR1 DFQATT, CDR2 SNEGSKA (reference sequence).

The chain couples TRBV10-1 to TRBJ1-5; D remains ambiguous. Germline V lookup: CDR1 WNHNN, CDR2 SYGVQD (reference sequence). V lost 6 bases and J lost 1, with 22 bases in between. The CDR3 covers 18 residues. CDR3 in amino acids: CASSPNPVGRGSNQPQHF. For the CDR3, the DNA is TGCGCCAGCAGCCCCAATCCGGTAGGCCGGGGAAGCAATCAGCCCCAGCATTTT.

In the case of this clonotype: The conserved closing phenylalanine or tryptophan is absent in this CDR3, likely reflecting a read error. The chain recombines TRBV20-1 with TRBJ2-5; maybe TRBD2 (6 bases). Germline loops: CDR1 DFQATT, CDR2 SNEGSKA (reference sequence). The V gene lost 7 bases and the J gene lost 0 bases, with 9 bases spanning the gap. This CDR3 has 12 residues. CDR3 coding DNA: TGCAGTGTAGGGGACTACCAAGAGACCCAGTACCTC. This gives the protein CSVGDYQETQYL.

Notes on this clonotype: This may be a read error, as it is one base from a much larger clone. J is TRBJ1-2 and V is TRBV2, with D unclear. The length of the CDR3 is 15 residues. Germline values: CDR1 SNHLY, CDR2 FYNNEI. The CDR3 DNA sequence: TGTGCCAGCAGCGCCCTTATAGGCGGTAACTATGGCTACATCTTC. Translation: CASSALIGGNYGYIF.

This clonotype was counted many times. The CDR3 is CASSSGTIQETQYF. As DNA, the CDR3 is TGTGCCAGCAGCTCCGGGACTATCCAAGAGACCCAGTACTTC. The chain combines TRBV5-4 with TRBJ2-5; 7 bases are a match to TRBD2. This CDR3 contains 14 residues. V shed 3 bases, J shed 1 base, and the junction held 3 bases outside the gene matches. Per the germline V gene, CDR1 is SGHNT and CDR2 is YYREEE (reference sequence).

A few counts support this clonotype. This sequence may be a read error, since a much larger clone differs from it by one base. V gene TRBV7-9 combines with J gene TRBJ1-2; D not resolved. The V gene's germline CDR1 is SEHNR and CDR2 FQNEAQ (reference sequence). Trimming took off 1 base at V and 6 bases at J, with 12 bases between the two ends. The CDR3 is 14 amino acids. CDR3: CASSLGLSTHGYTF. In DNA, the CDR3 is TGTGCCAGCAGCTTAGGGCTCAGTACCCATGGCTACACCTTC.

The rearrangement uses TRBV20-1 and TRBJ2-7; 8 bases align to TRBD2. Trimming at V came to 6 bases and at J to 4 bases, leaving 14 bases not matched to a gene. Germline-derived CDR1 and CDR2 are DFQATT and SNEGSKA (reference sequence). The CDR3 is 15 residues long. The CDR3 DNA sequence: TGCAGTGCCACCCCATATACCGGGACTAGTTACGAGCAGTACTTC. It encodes CSATPYTGTSYEQYF.

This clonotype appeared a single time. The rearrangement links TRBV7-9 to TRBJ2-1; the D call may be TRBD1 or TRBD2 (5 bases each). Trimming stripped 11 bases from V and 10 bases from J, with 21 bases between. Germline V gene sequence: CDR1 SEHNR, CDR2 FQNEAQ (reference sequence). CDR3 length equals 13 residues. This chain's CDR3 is CAWGTEPLGEQFF. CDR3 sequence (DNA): TGTGCCTGGGGGACGGAGCCTCTTGGAGAGCAGTTCTTC. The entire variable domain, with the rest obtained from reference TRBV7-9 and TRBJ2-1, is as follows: DTGVSQNPRHKITKRGQNVTFRCDPISEHNRLYWYRQTLGQGPEFLTYFQNEAQLEKSRLLSDRFSAERPKGSFSTLEIQRTEQGDSAMYLCAWGTEPLGEQFFGPGTRLTVL.

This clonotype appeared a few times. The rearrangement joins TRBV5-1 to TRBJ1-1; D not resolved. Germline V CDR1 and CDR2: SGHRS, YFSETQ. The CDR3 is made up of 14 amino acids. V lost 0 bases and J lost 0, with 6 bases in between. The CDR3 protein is CASSLVSMNTEAFF. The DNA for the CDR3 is TGCGCCAGCAGCTTGGTCAGCATGAACACTGAAGCTTTCTTT. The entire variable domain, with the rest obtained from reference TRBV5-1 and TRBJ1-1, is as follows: KAGVTQTPRYLIKTRGQQVTLSCSPISGHRSVSWYQQTPGQGLQFLFEYFSETQRNKGNFPGRFSGRQFSNSRSEMNVSTLELGDSALYLCASSLVSMNTEAFFGQGTRLTVV.

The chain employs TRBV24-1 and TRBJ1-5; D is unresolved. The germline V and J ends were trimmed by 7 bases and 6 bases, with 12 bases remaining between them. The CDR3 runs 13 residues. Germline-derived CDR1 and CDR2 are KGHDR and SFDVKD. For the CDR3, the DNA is TGTGCCACCAGGGCCAGTTTAAGTCAGCCCCAGCATTTT. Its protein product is CATRASLSQPQHF.

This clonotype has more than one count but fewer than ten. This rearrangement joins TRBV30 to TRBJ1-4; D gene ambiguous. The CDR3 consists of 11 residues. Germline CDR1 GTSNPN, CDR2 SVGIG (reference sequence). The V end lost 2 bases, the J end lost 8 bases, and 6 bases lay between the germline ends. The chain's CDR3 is CAWSIDEKLFF. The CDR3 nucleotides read TGTGCCTGGAGTATCGACGAAAAACTGTTTTTT.

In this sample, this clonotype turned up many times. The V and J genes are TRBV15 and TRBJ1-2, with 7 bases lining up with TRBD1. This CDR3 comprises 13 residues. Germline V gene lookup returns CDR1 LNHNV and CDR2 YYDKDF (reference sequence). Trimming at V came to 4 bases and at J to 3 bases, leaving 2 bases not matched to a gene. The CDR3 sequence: CATSTGTDYGYTF. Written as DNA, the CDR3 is TGTGCCACCAGCACCGGGACAGACTATGGCTACACCTTC.

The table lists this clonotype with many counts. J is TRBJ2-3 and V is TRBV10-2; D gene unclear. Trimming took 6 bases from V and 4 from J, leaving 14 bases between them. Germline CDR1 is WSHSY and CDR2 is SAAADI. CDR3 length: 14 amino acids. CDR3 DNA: TGCGCCAGCAGATTGAATAGGAACTCAGATACGCAGTATTTT. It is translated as CASRLNRNSDTQYF.

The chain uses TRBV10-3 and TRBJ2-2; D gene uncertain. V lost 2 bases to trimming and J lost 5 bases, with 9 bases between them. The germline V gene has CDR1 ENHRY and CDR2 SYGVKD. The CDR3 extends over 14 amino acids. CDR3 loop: CAISEMGWTGELFF. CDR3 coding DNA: TGTGCCATCAGTGAGATGGGATGGACCGGGGAGCTGTTTTTT.

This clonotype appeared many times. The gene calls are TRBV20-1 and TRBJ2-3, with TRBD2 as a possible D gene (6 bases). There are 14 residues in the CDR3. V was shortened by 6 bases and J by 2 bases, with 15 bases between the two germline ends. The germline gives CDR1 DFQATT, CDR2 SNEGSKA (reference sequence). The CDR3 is CSAVTSLSTDTQYF. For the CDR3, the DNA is TGCAGTGCCGTTACTAGCCTATCCACAGATACGCAGTATTTT.

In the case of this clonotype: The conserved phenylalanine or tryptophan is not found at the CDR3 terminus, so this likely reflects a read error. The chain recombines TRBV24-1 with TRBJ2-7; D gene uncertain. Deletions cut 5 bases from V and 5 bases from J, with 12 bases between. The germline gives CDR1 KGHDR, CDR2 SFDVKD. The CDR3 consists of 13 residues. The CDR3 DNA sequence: TGTGCCACCAGTGGGATTGTGTCGAACGAGCAGTACCTC. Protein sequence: CATSGIVSNEQYL.

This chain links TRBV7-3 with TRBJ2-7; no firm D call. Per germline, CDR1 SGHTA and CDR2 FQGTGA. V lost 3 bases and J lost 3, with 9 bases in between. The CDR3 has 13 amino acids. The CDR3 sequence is CASSFNGGYEQYF. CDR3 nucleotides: TGTGCCAGCAGCTTCAATGGTGGCTACGAGCAGTACTTC.

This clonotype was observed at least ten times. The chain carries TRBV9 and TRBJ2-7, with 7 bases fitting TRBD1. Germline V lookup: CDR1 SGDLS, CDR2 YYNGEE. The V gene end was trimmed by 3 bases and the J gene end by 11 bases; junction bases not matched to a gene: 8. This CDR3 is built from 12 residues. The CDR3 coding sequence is TGTGCCAGCAGCGCTACCACAGGGGTTAAGTACTTC. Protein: CASSATTGVKYF.

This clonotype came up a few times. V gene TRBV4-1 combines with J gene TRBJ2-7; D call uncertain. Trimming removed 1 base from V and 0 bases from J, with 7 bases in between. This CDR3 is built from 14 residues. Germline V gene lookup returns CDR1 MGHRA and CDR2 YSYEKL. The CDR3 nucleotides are TGCGCCAGCAGCCAAGCCACTCTCTCCTACGAGCAGTACTTC. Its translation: CASSQATLSYEQYF.

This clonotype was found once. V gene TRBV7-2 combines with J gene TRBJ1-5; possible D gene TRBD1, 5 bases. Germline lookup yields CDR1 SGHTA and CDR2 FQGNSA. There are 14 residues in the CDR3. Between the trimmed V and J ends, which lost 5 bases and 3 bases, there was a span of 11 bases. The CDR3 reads CASSHPTVNQPQHF. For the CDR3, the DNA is TGTGCCAGCAGCCACCCGACAGTCAATCAGCCCCAGCATTTT.

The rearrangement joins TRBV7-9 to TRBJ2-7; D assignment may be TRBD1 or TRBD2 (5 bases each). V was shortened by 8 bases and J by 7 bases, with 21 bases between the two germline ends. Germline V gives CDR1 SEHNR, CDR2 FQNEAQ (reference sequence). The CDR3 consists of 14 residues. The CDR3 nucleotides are TGTGCCAGCCGCAGGGTGGGAGAGGCCGGGGAGCAGTACTTC. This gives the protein CASRRVGEAGEQYF.

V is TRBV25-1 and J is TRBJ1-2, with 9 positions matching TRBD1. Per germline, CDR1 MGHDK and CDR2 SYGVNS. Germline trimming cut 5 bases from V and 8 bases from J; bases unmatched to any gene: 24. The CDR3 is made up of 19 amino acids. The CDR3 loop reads CASSPPVIVALGQGKGYTF. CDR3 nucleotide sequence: TGTGCCAGCAGTCCCCCCGTCATCGTCGCTCTCGGACAGGGGAAAGGCTACACCTTC.

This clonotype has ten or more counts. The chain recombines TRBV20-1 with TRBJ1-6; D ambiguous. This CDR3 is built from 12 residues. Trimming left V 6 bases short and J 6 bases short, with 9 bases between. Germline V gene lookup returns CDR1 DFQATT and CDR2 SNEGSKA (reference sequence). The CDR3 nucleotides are TGCAGTGCCAGCACCCTTAATTCACCCCTCCACTTT. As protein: CSASTLNSPLHF.

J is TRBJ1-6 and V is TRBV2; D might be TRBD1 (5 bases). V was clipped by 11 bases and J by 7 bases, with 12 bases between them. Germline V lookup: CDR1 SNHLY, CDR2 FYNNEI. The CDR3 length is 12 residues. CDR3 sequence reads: CAVGGENSPLHF. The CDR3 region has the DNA TGTGCCGTTGGGGGGGAAAATTCACCCCTCCACTTT.

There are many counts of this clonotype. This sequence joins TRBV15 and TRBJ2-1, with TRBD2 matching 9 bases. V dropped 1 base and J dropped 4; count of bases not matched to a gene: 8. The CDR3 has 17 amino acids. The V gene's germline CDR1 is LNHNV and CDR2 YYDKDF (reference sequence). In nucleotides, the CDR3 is TGTGCCACCAGCAGAGTTGGGGCGGGAGGGCCATACAATGAGCAGTTCTTC. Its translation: CATSRVGAGGPYNEQFF. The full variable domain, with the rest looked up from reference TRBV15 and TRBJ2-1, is DAMVIQNPRYQVTQFGKPVTLSCSQTLNHNVMYWYQQKSSQAPKLLFHYYDKDFNNEADTPDNFQSRRPNTSFCFLDIRSPGLGDTAMYLCATSRVGAGGPYNEQFFGPGTRLTVL.